This TCR beta chain was captured in a study of T cells in Graves' hyperthyroidism and ophthalmopathy. Calling Graves' hyperthyroidism stable meant ophthalmopathy did not progress within 18 months. With a duration under 2 months, the hyperthyroidism was newly diagnosed in patients aged 18 to 65. Clinical symptoms, serum thyroxine and TRAb, thyroid ultrasound and orbital computed tomography together formed the diagnostic basis. Deletions cut 2 bases from V and 2 bases from J, with 7 bases between. The length of the CDR3 is 13 residues. Per germline, CDR1 SGHAT and CDR2 FQNNGV. This clonotype was detected many times. Its antigen is unknown. The TCR beta CDR3 regions underwent amplification using RNA transcripts as the source. The HTBI primer set was used in a first-round RT-PCR of the TCR CDR3. TCRdb reprocessed the multiplex PCR reads via MiXCR and lists one record per CDR3 protein. In the table there are over 450,000 distinct CDR3 sequences, under 15% of which are singletons.

Overall study results and limits: In validation, the model predicted ophthalmopathy. These predictions came a median about 6 months before onset.

The sequence derives from a woman between 18 and 29 years old with Graves' hyperthyroidism. The V and J genes are TRBV11-2 and TRBJ2-7; no definite D call. The sequenced material came from blood. The DNA of the CDR3 is TGTGCCAGCAGCTTATCGTCTCCCTACGAGCAGTACTTC. Translated, it gives CASSLSSPYEQYF.